One sample yielded the 20 T cell receptor beta chains listed below, sequenced in a study of CD8 T cells in Susac syndrome. Random hexamers primed reverse transcription of about 0.5 to 1 ug RNA. TCRdb passed the immunoSEQ multiplex PCR reads through MiXCR, listing each CDR3 protein once. This table holds about 130,000 distinct CDR3 sequences, more than 75% found once. The material sequenced was CD8+ T cells from PBMCs. These receptors were collected from a human donor with multiple sclerosis.

This clonotype was picked up one time. This chain connects TRBV6-5 to TRBJ1-5, with a tentative D call TRBD1 (5 bases). Per the germline V gene, CDR1 is MNHEY and CDR2 is SVGAGI. V was shortened by 8 bases and J by 2 bases, with 10 bases between the two germline ends. The CDR3 spans 13 residues. The CDR3 DNA reads TGTGCCAGCGGGGTGGGGGGCAATCAGCCCCAGCATTTT. It is translated as CASGVGGNQPQHF.

The V and J genes are TRBV6-5 and TRBJ2-7; 8 bases are a match to TRBD1. The CDR3 runs to 14 residues. Germline V lookup: CDR1 MNHEY, CDR2 SVGAGI. V gave up 5 bases and J gave up 4 bases; unmatched junction bases: 7. The CDR3 sequence: CASSDRGLMYEQYF. CDR3 nucleotide sequence: TGTGCCAGCAGTGACAGGGGCTTGATGTACGAGCAGTACTTC.

The chain joins TRBV6-2 or TRBV6-3 to TRBJ1-1; D remains ambiguous. The CDR3 is 13 amino acids. Germline V CDR1 and CDR2: MNHEY, SVGEGT. V was pared by 7 bases and J by 1 base, with 10 bases between. The DNA for the CDR3 is TGTGCCAGCATCCCGGCGGGGAACACTGAAGCTTTCTTT. The encoded protein is CASIPAGNTEAFF.

Here the CDR3 DNA reads TGTGCCAGCACCCCCGGGACACCAAACACTGAAGCTTTCTTT. Its translation is CASTPGTPNTEAFF. V usage is TRBV12-3 or TRBV12-4 and J usage is TRBJ1-1; D is perhaps TRBD1 (6 bases). The germline V and J ends were trimmed by 7 bases and 2 bases, with 14 bases remaining between them. The CDR3 contains 14 residues.

The rearrangement joins TRBV20-1 to TRBJ2-5; TRBD2 matches 10 bases. Germline lookup yields CDR1 DFQATT and CDR2 SNEGSKA (reference sequence). The CDR3 spans 12 residues. The trim removed 6 bases at V and 3 bases at J, leaving 1 base unmatched. The CDR3 region has the DNA TGCAGTGCCGGACTAGCGGAAGAGACCCAGTACTTC. Protein sequence: CSAGLAEETQYF.

The chain couples TRBV14 to TRBJ1-4; D gene unclear. V lost 4 bases to trimming and J lost 8 bases, with 17 bases between them. CDR3 length: 15 residues. CDR1 and CDR2 (germline): SGHDN, FVKESK. DNA of the CDR3: TGTGCCAGCAGCCCCCCCGCCGGGGAGGGAGAAAAACTGTTTTTT. It yields the protein CASSPPAGEGEKLFF.

This clonotype was counted a single time. The V and J genes are TRBV28 and TRBJ1-2; no firm D call. CDR1 is MDHEN and CDR2 is SYDVKM in the germline V gene. V gave up 5 bases and J gave up 5 bases, with 12 bases separating them. The CDR3 contains 13 residues. The CDR3 spells CASSIGSEYGYTF. In DNA, the CDR3 is TGTGCCAGCAGTATCGGCTCTGAATATGGCTACACCTTC.

The chain couples TRBV2 to TRBJ2-1, with D tentatively TRBD1 (5 bases). This CDR3 region has 14 residues. Germline-derived CDR1 and CDR2 are SNHLY and FYNNEI. V was pared by 6 bases and J by 5 bases, with 14 bases between. CDR3 sequence reads: CASRHQGTHNEQFF. DNA for the CDR3: TGTGCCAGCAGGCATCAGGGAACCCACAATGAGCAGTTCTTC.

The chain uses TRBV27 and TRBJ1-1; D not resolved. Germline assignment: CDR1 MNHEY and CDR2 SMNVEV (reference sequence). Trimming shortened V by 0 bases and J by 0 bases, and 14 bases separated the two germline ends. This CDR3 is built from 17 residues. CDR3: CASSLSILGGVNTEAFF. CDR3 sequence (DNA): TGTGCCAGCAGTTTATCGATTCTGGGCGGAGTGAACACTGAAGCTTTCTTT.

J is TRBJ2-5 and V is TRBV19; no clear D. The CDR3 contains 15 residues. The V end was cut by 1 base, the J end by 4 bases, with 13 bases between. CDR1 and CDR2 (germline): LNHDA, SQIVND (reference sequence). The CDR3 is CASSIASTKRETQYF. CDR3 DNA: TGTGCCAGTAGTATAGCCTCCACGAAAAGAGAGACCCAGTACTTC.

The genes are TRBV6-6 and TRBJ2-3; D not resolved. Per the germline V gene, CDR1 is MNHNY and CDR2 is SVGAGI (reference sequence). The V gene lost 4 bases and the J gene lost 6 bases, with 11 bases spanning the gap. The CDR3 covers 13 residues. The CDR3 DNA reads as TGTGCCAGCAGTTCCCAGCTAGAGGATACGCAGTATTTT. The encoded protein is CASSSQLEDTQYF.

This chain joins TRBV10-3 and TRBJ1-1; 11 bases agree with TRBD1. The germline V gene has CDR1 ENHRY and CDR2 SYGVKD. The V segment lost 6 bases and the J segment 1 base; nucleotides outside the gene matches: 10. This CDR3 spans 17 amino acids. The CDR3 DNA reads as TGTGCCATCAGCGATCCGGGACAGGGGGTAGGGAACACTGAAGCTTTCTTT. It translates to CAISDPGQGVGNTEAFF.

The chain has TRBV20-1 and TRBJ2-2; maybe TRBD2 (6 bases). Germline CDR1 and CDR2: DFQATT and SNEGSKA (reference sequence). V lost 1 base, J lost 1 base, and 13 bases lay in between. This CDR3 has 16 amino acids. The CDR3 spells CSARGFGGMNTGELFF. DNA of the CDR3: TGCAGTGCTAGAGGCTTTGGGGGGATGAACACCGGGGAGCTGTTTTTT.

This chain connects TRBV6-5 to TRBJ1-2; 7 bases agree with TRBD1. Trimming took 6 bases from V and 5 from J; bases not matched to a gene: 12. The CDR3 sequence is 15 residues long. Germline CDR1 is MNHEY and CDR2 is SVGAGI. The CDR3 here is CASSTLQDRLYGYTF. The DNA for the CDR3 is TGTGCCAGCAGCACCCTTCAGGACAGGCTTTATGGCTACACCTTC.

The chain employs TRBV7-8 and TRBJ1-1; no clear D. V lost 7 bases to trimming and J lost 0 bases, with 6 bases between them. The CDR3 loop spans 12 amino acids. Germline V gene sequence: CDR1 SGHVS, CDR2 FQNEAQ. The CDR3 protein is CASNPLNTEAFF. CDR3 bases: TGTGCCAGCAACCCGTTGAACACTGAAGCTTTCTTT.

The J gene is TRBJ1-2, the V gene TRBV28; 11 bases fit TRBD1. V was pared by 5 bases and J by 3 bases, with 2 bases of the junction left unmatched. This CDR3 contains 14 residues. CDR1 and CDR2 (germline): MDHEN, SYDVKM. The CDR3 is CASSGQGADYGYTF. Here the CDR3 DNA reads TGTGCCAGCAGTGGACAGGGGGCGGACTATGGCTACACCTTC.

The genes are TRBV29-1 and TRBJ1-1; D not certain. From germline, CDR1 is SQVTM and CDR2 ANQGSEA. V was pared by 3 bases and J by 3 bases, with 11 bases between. The CDR3 has 13 residues. CDR3 in amino acids: CSVDGRLDTEAFF. DNA for the CDR3: TGCAGCGTTGATGGGCGTCTGGACACTGAAGCTTTCTTT.

The gene calls are TRBV27 and TRBJ2-2, with unresolved D. Trimming cost V 5 bases and J 3 bases, with 7 bases left between them. Germline V gene sequence: CDR1 MNHEY, CDR2 SMNVEV (reference sequence). The CDR3 runs 13 residues. The CDR3 bases are TGTGCCAGCAGTAGGACCCACACCGGGGAGCTGTTTTTT. It encodes CASSRTHTGELFF.

The rearrangement uses TRBV6-1 and TRBJ2-7; D is ambiguous. V was shortened by 3 bases and J by 2 bases, with 17 bases between the two germline ends. The length of the CDR3 is 16 residues. CDR1 and CDR2 (germline): MNHNS, SASEGT. The CDR3 DNA reads TGTGCCAGCAGTGACCAGGTACACCCGCAAACCTACGAGCAGTACTTC. It codes for CASSDQVHPQTYEQYF.

This clonotype occurred a few times. V gene TRBV7-9 combines with J gene TRBJ2-7; D may correspond to TRBD1 or TRBD2 (5 bases each). The CDR3 spans 15 residues. Germline V gives CDR1 SEHNR, CDR2 FQNEAQ (reference sequence). With 5 bases removed from V and 3 bases from J, the gap between germline ends came to 17 bases. CDR3 DNA sequence: TGTGCCAGCAGCGAGCCAGGGACGGACGTCTACGAGCAGTACTTC. It translates to CASSEPGTDVYEQYF.